This T cell receptor (beta chain) was documented in a study of shared clonotypes between healthy human individuals. Memory CD4+ cells were the fraction left after CD45RA+ naive selection. The CDR3 contains 15 residues. V was clipped by 0 bases and J by 0 bases, with 6 bases between them. The germline V gene encodes CDR1 MNHNS and CDR2 SASEGT. Notes on the study in general: Having only a few donors restricted how much genetic and exposure-history diversity was captured.

Every immunoSEQ plate was one replicate of a subset's evenly spread DNA. Produced via immunoSEQ multiplex PCR; TCRdb's table is partial and in-frame only. The table records some 2.1 million clones, 85% to 95% of them present only once. Notes on this clone: Its cognate antigen is unknown.

The chain joins TRBV6-1 to TRBJ2-1, with D possibly matching TRBD2 (6 bases). Specimen: naive CD4+ T cells sorted from blood. Subset meaning: CD45RA+ positively selected. The receptor comes from a man aged 18-30 years in good health. CDR3 residues: CASSEALASYNEQFF. CDR3 nucleotide sequence: TGTGCCAGCAGTGAAGCACTAGCCTCCTACAATGAGCAGTTCTTC.